These 21 T cell receptor beta chains were all obtained from the same sample, sequenced in a study of cytomegalovirus exposure and HLA in healthy donors. With 60 Vbeta and 13 Jbeta primers, the PCR was carried out. Some clones are missing from TCRdb's copy, which holds only in-frame ones; the method was immunoSEQ multiplex PCR. The profile shows some 120,000 clones, roughly 86% of them singletons. The sequencing sample was made of PBMCs. The receptors come from a man aged 18-30 years in good health and CMV-seronegative.

This clone came up a few times. J is TRBJ2-6 and V is TRBV5-8; D is uncertain. The CDR3 is 13 amino acids. Germline CDR1 reads SGHTS; CDR2 reads YDEGEE. The V end was cut by 9 bases, the J end by 4 bases, with 11 bases between. In nucleotides, the CDR3 is TGTGCCACCAACTGGAGAGGGGCCAACGTCCTGACTTTC. Its translation is CATNWRGANVLTF.

The table lists this clone with a count of one. This rearrangement joins TRBV2 to TRBJ2-3, with 9 bases identical to TRBD2. This CDR3 has 17 amino acids. CDR1 is SNHLY, CDR2 FYNNEI, per germline. Trimming removed 0 bases from V and 5 bases from J; junction bases left unmatched: 9. This chain's CDR3 is CASSEASAGGPQDTQYF. CDR3 nucleotide sequence: TGTGCCAGCAGTGAAGCGTCAGCGGGGGGCCCTCAAGATACGCAGTATTTT. Full variable domain (outside the CDR3, taken from reference TRBV2 and TRBJ2-3): EPEVTQTPSHQVTQMGQEVILRCVPISNHLYFYWYRQILGQKVEFLVSFYNNEISEKSEIFDDQFSVERPDGSNFTLKIRSTKLEDSAMYFCASSEASAGGPQDTQYFGPGTRLTVL.

The genes are TRBV19 and TRBJ1-2; D is undetermined. The V and J ends lost 6 bases and 4 bases respectively, with 12 bases between them. Germline V gene sequence: CDR1 LNHDA, CDR2 SQIVND (reference sequence). CDR3 length equals 13 residues. DNA for the CDR3: TGTGCCAGTAGGGCGGAAAACGTCTATGGCTACACCTTC. Translation: CASRAENVYGYTF.

The V and J genes are TRBV29-1 and TRBJ1-1, with a possible D match to TRBD1 (5 bases). CDR1 SQVTM and CDR2 ANQGSEA come from the germline V gene. The CDR3 runs 14 residues. V was cut by 3 bases and J by 10 bases, with 21 bases left in between. This CDR3 reads CSVDEGRPGEAAFF. The CDR3 DNA reads TGCAGCGTTGACGAGGGGCGACCGGGAGAGGCAGCTTTCTTT.

CDR3 sequence reads: CASSWGGGRNEQFF. CDR3 bases: TGTGCCAGCAGTTGGGGCGGGGGAAGGAATGAGCAGTTCTTC. The chain couples TRBV6-5 to TRBJ2-1; 7 bases are a match to TRBD2. The junction had 7 bases not matched to a gene; V was cut back by 4 bases and J by 7 bases. Looked up from germline, CDR1 is MNHEY and CDR2 is SVGAGI. CDR3 length: 14 amino acids.

The chain employs TRBV5-4 and TRBJ1-2, with 7 bases fitting TRBD1. The germline V gene has CDR1 SGHNT and CDR2 YYREEE (reference sequence). Trimming removed 0 bases from V and 4 bases from J; junction bases left unmatched: 6. This CDR3 region has 15 residues. The CDR3 nucleotides are TGTGCCAGCAGCTTGGAGGGGTACAGGGGCTATGGCTACACCTTC. The encoded protein is CASSLEGYRGYGYTF.

This chain connects TRBV4-3 to TRBJ1-2, with no clear D. CDR3 length: 15 amino acids. The germline gives CDR1 LGHNA, CDR2 YSLEER. Trimming left V 0 bases short and J 2 bases short, with 10 bases between. The CDR3 sequence is CASSQEPSGNYGYTF. In DNA, the CDR3 is TGCGCCAGCAGCCAAGAACCGTCGGGGAACTATGGCTACACCTTC.

The V gene is TRBV4-1, the J gene TRBJ1-2; 9 nucleotides match TRBD1. The CDR3 spans 16 residues. The ends lost 2 bases at V and 4 bases at J; junction bases unmatched: 8. CDR1 MGHRA and CDR2 YSYEKL come from the germline V gene. The CDR3 nucleotides read TGCGCCAGCAGCCAACTTACAGGGGGCAGGAGCTATGGCTACACCTTC. Protein sequence: CASSQLTGGRSYGYTF.

This sequence joins TRBV4-2 and TRBJ2-7; 8 nucleotides match TRBD1. V dropped 3 bases and J dropped 5; count of bases not matched to a gene: 6. The CDR3 covers 14 residues. Germline CDR1 is LGHNA and CDR2 is YNFKEQ. This CDR3 is CASSHGQGVDEQYF. The CDR3 nucleotides are TGTGCCAGCAGCCATGGACAGGGCGTGGACGAGCAGTACTTC.

The chain has TRBV19 and TRBJ1-3; no definite D call. The germline gives CDR1 LNHDA, CDR2 SQIVND (reference sequence). The CDR3 extends over 15 amino acids. Trimming left V 7 bases short and J 0 bases short, with 13 bases between. The CDR3 sequence: CASTFRESSGNTIYF. For the CDR3, the DNA is TGTGCCAGTACCTTTAGAGAGAGCTCTGGAAACACCATATATTTT. Drawing the rest from reference TRBV19 and TRBJ1-3, the complete variable domain is DGGITQSPKYLFRKEGQNVTLSCEQNLNHDAMYWYRQDPGQGLRLIYYSQIVNDFQKGDIAEGYSVSREKKESFPLTVTSAQKNPTAFYLCASTFRESSGNTIYFGEGSWLTVV.

In its sample, this clone was seen a few times. The same CDR3 arises from other DNA sequences in this sample as well. V is TRBV6-6 and J is TRBJ1-1; possible D gene TRBD1, 6 bases. Germline V gene sequence: CDR1 MNHNY, CDR2 SVGAGI (reference sequence). The ends were cut back, 6 bases at V and 5 bases at J, with 19 bases in the middle. The CDR3 has 15 residues. CDR3 DNA sequence: TGTGCCAGCAGCTCCCGCGGACAGTCGAATACTGAAGCTTTCTTT. This sequence encodes CASSSRGQSNTEAFF.

CDR3 in DNA: TGTGCCAGCAGCCTCCTGGTAGACAATGAGCAGTTCTTC. It encodes CASSLLVDNEQFF. This chain uses TRBV11-2 with TRBJ2-1; no firm D call. The CDR3 has 13 amino acids. CDR1 is SGHAT, CDR2 FQNNGV, per germline. V lost 5 bases and J 5 bases, leaving 10 bases between the germline ends.

This clone was found a few times. This chain connects TRBV19 to TRBJ1-4; D is perhaps TRBD1 (5 bases). The V end was cut by 4 bases, the J end by 4 bases, with 13 bases between. The germline CDR1 and CDR2 sequences are LNHDA and SQIVND (reference sequence). The length of the CDR3 is 15 residues. This CDR3 reads CASSTRGIGNEKLFF. The CDR3 DNA is TGTGCCAGTAGTACCCGGGGGATAGGTAATGAAAAACTGTTTTTT. Full variable domain (missing parts from reference TRBV19 and TRBJ1-4): DGGITQSPKYLFRKEGQNVTLSCEQNLNHDAMYWYRQDPGQGLRLIYYSQIVNDFQKGDIAEGYSVSREKKESFPLTVTSAQKNPTAFYLCASSTRGIGNEKLFFGSGTQLSVL.

This chain connects TRBV23-1 to TRBJ2-7; D perhaps matches TRBD2 (6 bases). TRBV23-1 counts as an open reading frame of uncertain function. The CDR3 loop spans 16 amino acids. V was trimmed by 10 bases and J by 4 bases, leaving 26 bases between them. The CDR3 region is CAIEGRGTIVGYEQYF. CDR3 in DNA: TGCGCCATTGAGGGTCGGGGGACCATCGTAGGGTACGAGCAGTACTTC.

This clone was picked up one time. The chain has TRBV19 and TRBJ1-4; 7 bases fit TRBD1. The CDR3 is made up of 15 amino acids. Germline CDR1 reads LNHDA; CDR2 reads SQIVND (reference sequence). Trimming took 1 base from V and 8 from J; bases not matched to a gene: 7. CDR3 in amino acids: CASSIGPGQFEKLFF. CDR3 coding DNA: TGTGCCAGTAGTATAGGTCCGGGACAGTTCGAAAAACTGTTTTTT. Based on the CDR3 plus reference TRBV19 and TRBJ1-4, the full variable domain is DGGITQSPKYLFRKEGQNVTLSCEQNLNHDAMYWYRQDPGQGLRLIYYSQIVNDFQKGDIAEGYSVSREKKESFPLTVTSAQKNPTAFYLCASSIGPGQFEKLFFGSGTQLSVL.

The chain employs TRBV29-1 and TRBJ2-3; 11 nucleotides align to TRBD2. J gave up 1 base and V 4 bases, and 7 bases lay outside the gene matches. The germline V gene has CDR1 SQVTM and CDR2 ANQGSEA. The CDR3 loop spans 16 amino acids. CDR3 nucleotides: TGCAGCGTTGGTGGGGCTAGCGGGGGGCGCACAGATACGCAGTATTTT. As protein: CSVGGASGGRTDTQYF.

Concerning this clone: The sample holds other DNA sequences that translate to the same CDR3. This chain connects TRBV19 to TRBJ1-5; TRBD1 agrees at 7 bases. This CDR3 is 15 amino acids long. V lost 6 bases, J lost 1 base, and 6 bases stayed unmatched. Germline CDR1 LNHDA, CDR2 SQIVND (reference sequence). The CDR3 protein is CASSRDRGSNQPQHF. For the CDR3, the DNA is TGTGCCAGTAGCCGGGACAGAGGAAGCAATCAGCCCCAGCATTTT.

The gene calls are TRBV2 and TRBJ1-4; no clear D gene. V gave up 5 bases and J gave up 8 bases, with 9 bases separating them. This CDR3 is built from 12 residues. Germline values: CDR1 SNHLY, CDR2 FYNNEI. The DNA of the CDR3 is TGTGCCAGCAGTCTTAACCGGGAAAAACTGTTTTTT. Protein: CASSLNREKLFF.

The V call is TRBV15, the J call TRBJ1-4; 8 nucleotides match TRBD1. The V gene end was trimmed by 5 bases and the J gene end by 6 bases; junction bases not matched to a gene: 2. From germline, CDR1 is LNHNV and CDR2 YYDKDF (reference sequence). The CDR3 covers 13 residues. As DNA, the CDR3 is TGTGCCACCAGCCTGGACAGGGATGAAAAACTGTTTTTT. It specifies CATSLDRDEKLFF.

As for this clone: The same CDR3 is also encoded by other DNA sequences in this sample. V is TRBV20-1 and J is TRBJ2-5; D is unresolved. Trimming pared 2 bases from V and 5 bases from J, leaving 3 bases between. CDR3 length: 10 amino acids. Germline V gene data show CDR1 as DFQATT and CDR2 as SNEGSKA (reference sequence). CDR3 loop: CSARRETQYF. Written as DNA, the CDR3 is TGCAGTGCTAGACGGGAGACCCAGTACTTC.

The rearrangement links TRBV5-4 to TRBJ2-1; D is unclear. CDR1 and CDR2 from the germline V gene are SGHNT and YYREEE (reference sequence). The CDR3 runs 12 residues. V lost 0 bases, J lost 10 bases, and 8 bases lay in between. Here the CDR3 DNA reads TGTGCCAGCAGCTTGGATAGCAGAGAGCAGTTCTTC. Translating it yields CASSLDSREQFF.